This T cell receptor beta chain was sequenced during a study of blood T cell repertoires in COVID-19 (dated by TCRdb to about 2020). A note on the overall study: Samples covering the acute and convalescent phases of COVID-19 were provided by collaborators in the United States, Italy and Spain. The prospective study material was composed of cDNA or gDNA derived from T cells, B-cell-depleted T cells, or PBMCs. Subjects who had been exposed to COVID-19, were actively infected with it, or had recovered from it provided the deeply sampled blood TCRbeta repertoires that made up the dataset. The repertoires were made available in a free public database intended to serve as a resource for research on the immune response to SARS-CoV-2. Samples were obtained from the ongoing ImmuneRACE study (first 160 participants) and from some 1,200 subjects provided by 6 global collaborators. The sample metadata nearly always contained a de-identified subject ID, COVID-19 status, age in years and sex. Where available, HLA class I and class II types were obtained from metadata supplied by the sample provider rather than from assay-based typing. Overall study outcomes, separate from this receptor: Clinical and demographic metadata were provided uncurated, with the amount varying by source and participant.

This clone occurred a few times. Its target antigen remains unknown. No quality values exist for individual bases; no much larger clone is one base distant. Each collaborating institution followed its own protocols to collect whole blood in K2EDTA tubes. For TCRbeta analysis, collaborators shipped samples in one of three forms: frozen whole blood, isolated PBMCs, or DNA extracted from either of those sample types. CDR1 and CDR2, per the germline V gene (reference sequence), are WNHNN and SYGVQD. V ends up 4 bases short and J 1 base short, with an unmatched junction base count of 0. From its cysteine to its phenylalanine, the CDR3 spans 15 amino acids. Only the CDR3 DNA is retained, 45 bases long and in frame from the first base. TCRbeta CDR3 regions were amplified from genomic DNA by means of the immunoSEQ Assay, a bias-controlled multiplex PCR. Regarding the original processing steps: The number of nucleated cells in each sample was estimated by amplification of reference gene primers within the assay. Sequence reads were collapsed and filtered to measure the absolute abundance of every unique TCRbeta CDR3 rearrangement. For each sample, productive Simpson clonality was calculated as the square root of Simpson's diversity index over productive rearrangements. The source is immuneACCESS, and TCRdb retained only in-frame sequences with V and J called. Part of the clones is not carried over; for the studies checked, unresolved V genes explain less than half of this, and the remainder is unexplained. V and J calls and clone size come straight from that table; D and trimming were deduced from the DNA. The sample table lists 100,000 or so clones, 82% of them with a count of one. More than 15% of the sample rests with the top ten.

This chain joins TRBV10-1 to TRBJ2-3; TRBD2 fits 12 bases in the junction. The receptor's source is a man older than 75 with acute or convalescent COVID-19. Sequencing used peripheral blood. CDR3 region: CASSGTSGGTDTQYF. The sequence in DNA is TGCGCCAGCAGTGGGACTAGCGGGGGCACAGATACGCAGTATTTT.